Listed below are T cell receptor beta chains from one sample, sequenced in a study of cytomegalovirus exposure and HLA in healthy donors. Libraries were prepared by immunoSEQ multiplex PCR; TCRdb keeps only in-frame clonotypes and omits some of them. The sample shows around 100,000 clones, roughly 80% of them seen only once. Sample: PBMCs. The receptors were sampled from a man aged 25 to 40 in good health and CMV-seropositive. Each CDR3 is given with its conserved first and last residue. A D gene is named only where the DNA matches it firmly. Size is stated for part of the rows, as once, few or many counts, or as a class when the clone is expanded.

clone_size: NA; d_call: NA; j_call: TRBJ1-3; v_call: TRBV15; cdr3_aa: CATSRDPGSGNTIYF; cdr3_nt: TGTGCCACCAGCAGAGATCCAGGCTCTGGAAACACCATATATTTT
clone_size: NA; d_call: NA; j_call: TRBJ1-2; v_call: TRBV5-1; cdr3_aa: CASSPIGRLHPGDYGYTF; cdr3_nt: TGCGCCAGCAGCCCCATCGGACGGCTTCACCCGGGGGACTATGGCTACACCTTC
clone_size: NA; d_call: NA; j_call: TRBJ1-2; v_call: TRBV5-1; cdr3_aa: CASRVRPGGVYGYTF; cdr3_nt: TGCGCCAGCCGGGTTCGACCCGGAGGAGTTTATGGCTACACCTTC
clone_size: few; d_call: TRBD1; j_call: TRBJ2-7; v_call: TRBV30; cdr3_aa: CAWSVQGNEQYF; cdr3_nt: TGTGCCTGGAGTGTACAGGGGAACGAGCAGTACTTC
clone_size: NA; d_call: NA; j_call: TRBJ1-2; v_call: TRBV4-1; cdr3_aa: CASSQVRVGWDYGYTF; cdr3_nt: TGCGCCAGCAGCCAAGTCCGGGTGGGTTGGGACTATGGCTACACCTTC
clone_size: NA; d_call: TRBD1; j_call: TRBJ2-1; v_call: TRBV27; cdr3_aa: CASSNRQGANEQFF; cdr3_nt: TGTGCCAGTTCGAATCGGCAGGGGGCGAATGAGCAGTTCTTC
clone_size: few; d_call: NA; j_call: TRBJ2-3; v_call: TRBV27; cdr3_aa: CASSSTVEDTQYF; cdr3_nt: TGTGCCAGCAGTTCGACTGTGGAGGATACGCAGTATTTT
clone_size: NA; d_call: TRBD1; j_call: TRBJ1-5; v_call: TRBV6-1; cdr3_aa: CASLGQGLAQHF; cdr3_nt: TGTGCCAGCTTAGGACAGGGCTTAGCCCAGCATTTT
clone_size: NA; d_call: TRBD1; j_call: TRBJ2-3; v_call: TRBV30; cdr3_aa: CAWSRDRGTDTQYF; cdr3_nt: TGTGCCTGGAGTAGGGACAGGGGCACAGATACGCAGTATTTT
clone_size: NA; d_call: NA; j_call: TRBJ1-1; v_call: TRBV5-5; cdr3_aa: CASSLMPNGNTEAFF; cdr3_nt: TGTGCCAGCAGCTTGATGCCGAACGGGAACACTGAAGCTTTCTTT
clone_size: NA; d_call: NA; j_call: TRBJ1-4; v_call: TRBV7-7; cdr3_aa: CASSPALDEKLFF; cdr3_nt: TGTGCCAGCAGCCCCGCGTTGGATGAAAAACTGTTTTTT
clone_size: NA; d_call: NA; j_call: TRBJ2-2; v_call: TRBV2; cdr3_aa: CATRDSGTGELFF; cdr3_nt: TGTGCCACCCGGGACAGCGGGACCGGGGAGCTGTTTTTT
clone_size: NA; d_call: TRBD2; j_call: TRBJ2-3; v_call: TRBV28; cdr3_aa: CASSSGLVVSGTQYF; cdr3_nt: TGTGCCAGCAGTTCCGGACTAGTAGTATCGGGTACGCAGTATTTT
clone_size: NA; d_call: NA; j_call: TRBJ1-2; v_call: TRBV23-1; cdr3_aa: CASRPRRRGYTF; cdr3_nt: TGCGCCAGCAGGCCTCGGAGACGAGGCTACACCTTC
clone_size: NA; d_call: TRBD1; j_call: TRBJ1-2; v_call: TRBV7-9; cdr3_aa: CASSPTGYRGYTF; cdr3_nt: TGTGCCAGCAGCCCGACAGGGTATCGTGGCTACACCTTC
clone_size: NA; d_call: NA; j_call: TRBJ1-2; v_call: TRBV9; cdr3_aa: CASSVTQGAGYTF; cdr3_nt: TGTGCCAGCAGCGTAACCCAGGGTGCTGGCTACACCTTC
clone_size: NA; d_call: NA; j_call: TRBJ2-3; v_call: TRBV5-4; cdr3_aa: CASSLEPPDTQYF; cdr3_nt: TGTGCCAGCAGCTTGGAGCCCCCAGATACGCAGTATTTT
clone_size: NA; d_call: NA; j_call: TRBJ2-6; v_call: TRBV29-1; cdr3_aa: CSVGGTASGANVLTF; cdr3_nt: TGCAGCGTTGGCGGGACAGCTTCTGGGGCCAACGTCCTGACTTTC
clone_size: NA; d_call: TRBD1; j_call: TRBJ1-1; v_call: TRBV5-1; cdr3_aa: CASTSNTGENTEAFF; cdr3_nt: TGCGCCAGCACCTCCAACACAGGGGAGAACACTGAAGCTTTCTTT
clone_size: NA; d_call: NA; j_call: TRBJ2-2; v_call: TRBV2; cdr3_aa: CASSVLRVRTGELFF; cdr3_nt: TGTGCCAGCAGTGTTTTGCGGGTTCGCACCGGGGAGCTGTTTTTT
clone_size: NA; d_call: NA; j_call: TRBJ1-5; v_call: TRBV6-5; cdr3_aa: CASSYSQDQPQHF; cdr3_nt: TGTGCCAGCAGTTATAGTCAGGATCAGCCCCAGCATTTT
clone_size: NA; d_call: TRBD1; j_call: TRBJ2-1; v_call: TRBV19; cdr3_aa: CASSTGTGTYNEQFF; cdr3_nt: TGTGCCAGTAGTACCGGGACAGGCACCTACAATGAGCAGTTCTTC
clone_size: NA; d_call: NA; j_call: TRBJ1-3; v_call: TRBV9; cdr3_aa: CASSVVPGGGNTIYF; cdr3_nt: TGTGCCAGCAGCGTAGTTCCGGGGGGTGGAAACACCATATATTTT
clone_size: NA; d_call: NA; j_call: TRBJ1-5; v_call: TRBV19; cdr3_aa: CASSKGEFQPQHF; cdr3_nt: TGTGCCAGCAGTAAGGGGGAGTTCCAGCCCCAGCATTTT
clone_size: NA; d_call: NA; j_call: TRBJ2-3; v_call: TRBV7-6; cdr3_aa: CASSLPGSTDTQYF; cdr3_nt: TGTGCCAGCAGCTTACCGGGGAGCACAGATACGCAGTATTTT
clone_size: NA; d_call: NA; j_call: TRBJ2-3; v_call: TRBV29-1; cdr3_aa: CSVTSSRTDTQYF; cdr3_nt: TGCAGCGTTACTAGCTCTCGCACAGATACGCAGTATTTT
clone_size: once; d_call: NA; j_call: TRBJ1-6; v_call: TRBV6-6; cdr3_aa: CASRDIDNSPLHF; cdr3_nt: TGTGCCAGCAGGGACATAGATAATTCACCCCTCCACTTT
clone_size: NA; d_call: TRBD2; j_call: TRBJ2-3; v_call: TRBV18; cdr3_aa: CASSPGTSGRDTQYF; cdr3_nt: TGTGCCAGCTCACCCGGGACTAGCGGGAGGGATACGCAGTATTTT
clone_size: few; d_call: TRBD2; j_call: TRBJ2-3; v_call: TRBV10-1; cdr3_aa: CASSPTSGTSTDTQYF; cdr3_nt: TGCGCCAGCAGCCCAACTAGCGGGACTAGCACAGATACGCAGTATTTT
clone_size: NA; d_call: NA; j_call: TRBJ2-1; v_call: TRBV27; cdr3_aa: CASSSGGAVSYNEQFF; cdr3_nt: TGTGCCAGCAGTTCCGGGGGAGCGGTCTCCTACAATGAGCAGTTCTTC
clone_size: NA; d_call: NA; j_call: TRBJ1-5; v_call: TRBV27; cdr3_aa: CASSPQGPNQPQHF; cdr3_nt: TGTGCCAGCAGTCCACAGGGACCCAATCAGCCCCAGCATTTT
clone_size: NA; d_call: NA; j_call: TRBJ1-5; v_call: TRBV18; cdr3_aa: CASSATAFDPQHF; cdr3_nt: TGTGCCAGCTCAGCGACAGCGTTCGATCCCCAGCATTTT
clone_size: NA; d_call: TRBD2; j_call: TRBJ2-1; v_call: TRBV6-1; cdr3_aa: CASTLTSAQRGEQFF; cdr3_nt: TGTGCCAGCACCTTGACTAGCGCCCAAAGGGGGGAGCAGTTCTTC
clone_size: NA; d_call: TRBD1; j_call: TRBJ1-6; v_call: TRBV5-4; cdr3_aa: CASSWTGGNSPLHF; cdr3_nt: TGTGCCAGCAGCTGGACAGGGGGGAATTCACCCCTCCACTTT
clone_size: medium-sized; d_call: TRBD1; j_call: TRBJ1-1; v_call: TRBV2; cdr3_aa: CASSGYQGVTMNTEAFF; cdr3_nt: TGTGCCAGCAGTGGATATCAGGGGGTTACCATGAACACTGAAGCTTTCTTT